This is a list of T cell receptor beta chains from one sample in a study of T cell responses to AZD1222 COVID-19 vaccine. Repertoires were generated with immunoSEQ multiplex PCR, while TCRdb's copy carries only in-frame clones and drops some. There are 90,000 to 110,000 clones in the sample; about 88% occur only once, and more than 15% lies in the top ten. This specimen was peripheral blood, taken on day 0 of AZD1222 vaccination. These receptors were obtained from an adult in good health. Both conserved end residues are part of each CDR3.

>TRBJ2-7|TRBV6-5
CASSFSQDSYEQYF
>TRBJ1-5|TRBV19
CASSRTQGHPNQPQHF
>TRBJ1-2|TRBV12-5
CASGPLRETGGYTF
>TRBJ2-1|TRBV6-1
CASSESGPFNEQFF
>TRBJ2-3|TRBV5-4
CASSVSGSSTDTQYF
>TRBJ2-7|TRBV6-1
CASSEAIEGHF
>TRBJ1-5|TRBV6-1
CASREGTGVDDQPQHF
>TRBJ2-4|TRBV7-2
CASSPSPSGAKNIQYF
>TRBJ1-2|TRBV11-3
CASRGLDGYTF
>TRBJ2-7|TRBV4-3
CASSPSALGQGDYEQYF
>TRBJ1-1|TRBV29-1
CSGQGGMNTEAFF
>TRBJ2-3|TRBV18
CASSRDRVADTQYF
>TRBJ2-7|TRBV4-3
CASSHSYEQYF
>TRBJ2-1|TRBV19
CASSPRPGYDEQFF
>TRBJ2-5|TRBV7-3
CASSLEGAGETQYF
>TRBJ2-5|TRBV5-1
CASSLVPGTSQETQYF
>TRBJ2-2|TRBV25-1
CASSARLLAGTGELFF